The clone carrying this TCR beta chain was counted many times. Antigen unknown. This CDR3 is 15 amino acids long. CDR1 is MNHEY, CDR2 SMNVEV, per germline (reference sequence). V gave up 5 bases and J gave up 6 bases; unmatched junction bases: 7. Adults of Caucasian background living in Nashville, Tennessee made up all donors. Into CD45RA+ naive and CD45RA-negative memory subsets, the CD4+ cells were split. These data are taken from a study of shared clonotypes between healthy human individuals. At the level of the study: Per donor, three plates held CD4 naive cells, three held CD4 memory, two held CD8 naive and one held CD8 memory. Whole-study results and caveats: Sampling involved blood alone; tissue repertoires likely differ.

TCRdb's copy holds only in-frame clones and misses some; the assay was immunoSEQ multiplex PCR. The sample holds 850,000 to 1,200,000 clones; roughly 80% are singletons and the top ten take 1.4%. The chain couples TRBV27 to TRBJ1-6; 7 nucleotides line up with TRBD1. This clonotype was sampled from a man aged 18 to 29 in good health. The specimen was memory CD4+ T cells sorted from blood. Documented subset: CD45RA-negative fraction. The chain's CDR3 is CASSPPGTANSPLHF. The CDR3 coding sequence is TGTGCCAGCAGTCCGCCCGGGACAGCTAATTCACCCCTCCACTTT.